This record covers a single T cell receptor beta chain. Its antigen remains unidentified. This sample is drawn from a study of cytomegalovirus exposure and HLA in healthy donors. Overall study results and limits: Later on, an analysis found that several of the most significant clusters appeared to be linked to common viral pathogens, which included parvovirus B19. For most TCR sequences rarity was the rule, although some public TCRs occurred in many donors. The likely explanation for a cluster of highly shared sequence variants was sequencing artifact. Specificity of a few CMV-associated chains for CMV antigens was verified in vitro.

The CDR3 is 15 amino acids. Germline V CDR1 and CDR2: MGHRA, YSYEKL. V lost 0 bases, J lost 10 bases, and 18 bases lay in between. The PCR employed 60 Vbeta primers together with 13 Jbeta primers. Libraries were prepared by immunoSEQ multiplex PCR; TCRdb keeps only in-frame clonotypes and omits some of them. The table lists 95,000 to 120,000 clones, under 90% of them singletons, with approximately 2.7% in the top ten. The source is a woman aged 18-29 years in good health and CMV-seronegative. What was sequenced was PBMCs. The V and J genes are TRBV4-1 and TRBJ1-2; a weak D match, TRBD1 (6 bases). CDR3 residues: CASSQDSLGGGYYTF. Written as DNA, the CDR3 is TGCGCCAGCAGCCAAGATTCTCTGGGCGGGGGCTACTACACCTTC.